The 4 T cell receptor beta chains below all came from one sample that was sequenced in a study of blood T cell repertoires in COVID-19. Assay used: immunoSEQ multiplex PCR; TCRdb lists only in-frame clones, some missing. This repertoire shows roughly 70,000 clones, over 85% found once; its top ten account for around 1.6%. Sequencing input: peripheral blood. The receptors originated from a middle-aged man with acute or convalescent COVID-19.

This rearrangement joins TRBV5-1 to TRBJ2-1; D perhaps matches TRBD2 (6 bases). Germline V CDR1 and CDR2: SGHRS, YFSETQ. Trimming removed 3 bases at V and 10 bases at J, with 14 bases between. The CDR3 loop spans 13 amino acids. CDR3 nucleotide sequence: TGCGCCAGCAGCTGGGAATGGGGGGACGAGCAGTTCTTC. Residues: CASSWEWGDEQFF.

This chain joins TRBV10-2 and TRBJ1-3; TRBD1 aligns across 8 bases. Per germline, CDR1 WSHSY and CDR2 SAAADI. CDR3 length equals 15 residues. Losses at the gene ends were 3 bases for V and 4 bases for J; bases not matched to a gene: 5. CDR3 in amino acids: CASSEQGVVGNTIYF. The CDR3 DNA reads TGCGCCAGCAGTGAACAGGGGGTAGTAGGAAACACCATATATTTT.

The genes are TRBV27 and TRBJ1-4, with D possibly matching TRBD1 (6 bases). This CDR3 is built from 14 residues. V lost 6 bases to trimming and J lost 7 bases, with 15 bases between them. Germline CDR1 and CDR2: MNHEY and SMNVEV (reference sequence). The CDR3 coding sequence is TGTGCCAGCAGCCCCAGGACAGCCTTTGAAAAACTGTTTTTT. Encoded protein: CASSPRTAFEKLFF.

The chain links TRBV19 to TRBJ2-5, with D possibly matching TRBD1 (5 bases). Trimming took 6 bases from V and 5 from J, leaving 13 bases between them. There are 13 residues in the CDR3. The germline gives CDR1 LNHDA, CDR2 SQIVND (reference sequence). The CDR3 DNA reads TGTGCCAGTAGCAGGGTCTTGGTGGAGACCCAGTACTTC. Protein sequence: CASSRVLVETQYF. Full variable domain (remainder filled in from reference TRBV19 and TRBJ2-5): DGGITQSPKYLFRKEGQNVTLSCEQNLNHDAMYWYRQDPGQGLRLIYYSQIVNDFQKGDIAEGYSVSREKKESFPLTVTSAQKNPTAFYLCASSRVLVETQYFGPGTRLLVL.